These 3 T cell receptor beta chains originate from one sample sequenced in a study of blood T cell repertoires in COVID-19. The method was immunoSEQ multiplex PCR; TCRdb's version includes in-frame clones alone and lacks a portion of them. Among about 200,000 clones listed, 86% were seen once. What was sequenced was PBMCs or T cells enriched from blood (not recorded which). These receptor sequences come from a man aged 35 to 55 with acute COVID-19.

This chain uses TRBV30 with TRBJ1-4; D possibly corresponds to TRBD1 (5 bases). The CDR3 consists of 14 residues. V lost 0 bases and J 7 bases, leaving 12 bases between the germline ends. Germline V gives CDR1 GTSNPN, CDR2 SVGIG (reference sequence). CDR3 sequence: CAWSVPPTGEKLFF. The CDR3, as DNA: TGTGCCTGGAGTGTACCTCCAACAGGTGAAAAACTGTTTTTT.

This clone was seen just once. Different DNA sequences within this sample yield the same CDR3. This CDR3 reads CATSRDPGYEQYF. In DNA, the CDR3 is TGTGCCACCAGCAGAGATCCCGGGTACGAGCAGTACTTC. V gene TRBV15 combines with J gene TRBJ2-7; D remains unclear. The germline V and J ends were trimmed by 0 bases and 4 bases, with 7 bases remaining between them. Germline-derived CDR1 and CDR2 are LNHNV and YYDKDF (reference sequence). The CDR3 loop spans 13 amino acids.

This clone has only one observation. The V and J genes are TRBV27 and TRBJ2-1, with D hard to call. CDR1 MNHEY and CDR2 SMNVEV come from the germline V gene (reference sequence). The CDR3 is 14 amino acids. Between the trimmed V and J ends, which lost 6 bases and 8 bases, there was a span of 17 bases. Written as DNA, the CDR3 is TGTGCCAGCAGCTCTATTAACTACGTGGATGAGCAGTTCTTC. Encoded protein: CASSSINYVDEQFF.